A selection of T cell receptor beta chains follows, all from one sample in a study of cytomegalovirus exposure and HLA in healthy donors. Sequencing was performed with immunoSEQ multiplex PCR; in TCRdb, only in-frame clones are kept and a portion is missing. The top ten hold 3.5% to 4% of the sample, which has about 94,000 clones, roughly three quarters seen once. The material sequenced was PBMCs. These receptors were obtained from a woman aged 40 to 55 in good health and CMV-seronegative. CDR3s leave out the opening cysteine and the closing phenylalanine or tryptophan.

j_call v_call cdr3_aa
TRBJ1-6 TRBV7-2 ASSFSEYNSPLH
TRBJ1-2 TRBV30 AWSVLGGRRGYT
TRBJ1-2 TRBV30 ACAIANYGYT
TRBJ2-7 TRBV7-9 ASSLAVTTYEQY
TRBJ1-4 TRBV29-1 SAGGTGIEKLF
TRBJ1-6 TRBV15 ATSRERRLNSPLH
TRBJ1-5 TRBV7-8 ASSVRTGSNQPQN
TRBJ2-7 TRBV5-8 ASSLAGRPPYEQY
TRBJ1-2 TRBV29-1 SVPQAGGYT
TRBJ1-5 TRBV6-1 ASSVGSPYSNQPQH
TRBJ1-1 TRBV6-5 ASSKQRIRDTEAF
TRBJ1-5 TRBV25-1 ARTRSVAQPQH
TRBJ2-5 TRBV7-7 ASSQEIQETQY
TRBJ1-5 TRBV19 ASSIWTDNQPQH
TRBJ2-7 TRBV5-1 ASSLGGRSSYEQY
TRBJ1-1 TRBV19 ASSLDRRGNTEAF
TRBJ2-1 TRBV21-1 ASLDRSYNEQF
TRBJ2-7 TRBV9 ASSGGDETYEQY
TRBJ1-6 TRBV5-1 ASSLVQGEDSPLH
TRBJ1-5 TRBV30 AWDRGPNQPQN
TRBJ1-1 TRBV18 ASSPSDTRGAF